The rows below give T cell receptor beta chains drawn from one sample of a study of blood T cell repertoires in COVID-19. Method: immunoSEQ multiplex PCR; TCRdb's copy keeps in-frame clones and lacks some. Of about 110,000 clones in the sample, about 79% were seen once. The sequenced sample consisted of peripheral blood. Receptor source: a woman of 80 years or more with active or convalescent COVID-19. Each CDR3 is given with its conserved first and last residue. A D gene is named only where the DNA matches it firmly. Not all rows give a size; the values are once, few, many and, for expanded clones, a class.

j_gene | v_gene | abundance | len | d_gene | CDR3nt | CDR3aa
TRBJ1-5 | TRBV28 | few | 12 | - | TGTGCCAGCAGTCTACCACCCCAGCCCCAGCATTTT | CASSLPPQPQHF
TRBJ2-3 | TRBV5-4 | few | 15 | TRBD2 | TGTGCCAGCAGTGACGGGACTAGCGGCACAGATACGCAGTATTTT | CASSDGTSGTDTQYF
TRBJ2-7 | TRBV3-1/TRBV3-2 | - | 14 | TRBD1 | TGTGCCAGCAGCCGACGGACAGGGGGTGGCGAGCAGTACTTC | CASSRRTGGGEQYF
TRBJ1-3 | TRBV29-1 | medium-sized | 13 | - | TGCAGCGTTGAAGAGATATCCGGTAGCACCATATATTTT | CSVEEISGSTIYF
TRBJ2-2 | TRBV9 | - | 16 | TRBD2 | TGTGCCAGCAGCGGGGGACTAGCGGGTTTTACCGGGGAGCTGTTTTTT | CASSGGLAGFTGELFF
TRBJ2-1 | TRBV5-1 | once | 12 | - | TGCGCCAGCAGCGGACGGGAGTATGAGCAGTTCTTC | CASSGREYEQFF
TRBJ2-1 | TRBV5-8 | - | 17 | TRBD2 | TGTGCCAGCAGCTCCCCGTATCGAGCGGGAGCCAACAATGAGCAGTTCTTC | CASSSPYRAGANNEQFF
TRBJ1-5 | TRBV6-1 | - | 17 | TRBD1 | TGTGCCAGCAGTGCGGGACAGGGGGTATATAGCAATCAGCCCCAGCATTTT | CASSAGQGVYSNQPQHF
TRBJ1-6 | TRBV7-2 | few | 15 | - | TGTGCCAGCAGCTTAGACGCGGGGATTAATTCACCCCTCCACTTT | CASSLDAGINSPLHF
TRBJ2-3 | TRBV5-5 | - | 14 | TRBD1 | TGTGCCAGCATTAACAGGGGGCTCACAGATACGCAGTATTTT | CASINRGLTDTQYF
TRBJ2-1 | TRBV3-1/TRBV3-2 | - | 18 | TRBD1 | TGTGCCAGCAGCCAAGATCTCCCTGGGACAGGGTCCTACAATGAGCAGTTCTTC | CASSQDLPGTGSYNEQFF
TRBJ1-1 | TRBV20-1 | - | 11 | - | TGCAGTGCTCCACGGGACTTAGAAGCTTTCTTT | CSAPRDLEAFF
TRBJ1-4 | TRBV6-6 | - | 14 | TRBD1 | TGTGCCAGCAGTTACTCAGACAGGGGGGAAAAACTGTTTTTT | CASSYSDRGEKLFF
TRBJ2-3 | TRBV19 | - | 14 | - | TGTGCCAGTAGTATAGGGAGAAACACAGATACGCAGTATTTT | CASSIGRNTDTQYF
TRBJ1-2 | TRBV30 | - | 12 | - | TGTGCCTGGAATAGGCGGGGGAATGGCTACACCTTC | CAWNRRGNGYTF
TRBJ2-3 | TRBV19 | - | 16 | TRBD2 | TGTGCCAGTAGGACCCGACTAGCGGGTCTCACAGATACGCAGTATTTT | CASRTRLAGLTDTQYF
TRBJ2-1 | TRBV7-3 | once | 15 | TRBD2 | TGTGCCAGCAGCATTCTAGCGGGAGTTGGCAATGAGCAGTTCTTC | CASSILAGVGNEQFF
TRBJ2-7 | TRBV9 | - | 15 | - | TGTGCCAGCAGCCATGGGGCAGGGGTCCCCTCCGAGCAGTACTTC | CASSHGAGVPSEQYF
TRBJ2-7 | TRBV3-1/TRBV3-2 | - | 11 | - | TGTGCCAGCAGTTACTCCTACGAGCAGTACTTC | CASSYSYEQYF
TRBJ2-7 | TRBV5-1 | few | 11 | - | TGCGCCAGCAGCTTTGGGGGCGGGCAGTACTTC | CASSFGGGQYF
TRBJ2-2 | TRBV28 | - | 15 | TRBD2 | TGTGCCAGCAGCCGCTTAGCGGGAGGTGGCGGGGAGCTGTTTTTT | CASSRLAGGGGELFF
TRBJ2-1 | TRBV6-4 | - | 20 | TRBD2 | TGTGCCAGCAGTGATGAGGGCCGACTGGCGGGAGGGCCCGGTTACAATGAGCAGTTCTTC | CASSDEGRLAGGPGYNEQFF
TRBJ1-2 | TRBV7-9 | - | 15 | - | TGTGCCAGCAGCCCTCGGGACGGGGGAAACTATGGCTACACCTTC | CASSPRDGGNYGYTF
TRBJ2-1 | TRBV19 | - | 15 | - | TGTGCCAGTAGTATCTGGGGACTCTTGCCCAATGAGCAGTTCTTC | CASSIWGLLPNEQFF
TRBJ1-1 | TRBV4-1 | - | 14 | - | TGCGCCAGCAGCCAAATAACGGGGAACACTGAAGCTTTCTTT | CASSQITGNTEAFF
TRBJ2-7 | TRBV7-8 | few | 16 | TRBD2 | TGTGCCAGCAGCTCGGGTGGACTAGCGGGGGCCTACGAGCAGTACTTC | CASSSGGLAGAYEQYF
TRBJ2-7 | TRBV21-1 | - | 15 | - | TGTGCCAGCGTTAACACTAGCGGAGCAACCTACGAGCAGTACTTC | CASVNTSGATYEQYF
TRBJ2-1 | TRBV10-2 | - | 14 | TRBD2 | TGCGCCAGCAGTGGGACTAGCGGGGCTTTTGAGCAGTTCTTC | CASSGTSGAFEQFF
TRBJ1-1 | TRBV19 | - | 13 | - | TGTGCCAGTAGTAAGGACAGGAACACTGAAGCTTTCTTT | CASSKDRNTEAFF
TRBJ2-7 | TRBV27 | - | 16 | TRBD1 | TGTGCCAGCAAATCCCAGGGGGCAGCCCTCTCCTACGAGCAGTACTTC | CASKSQGAALSYEQYF
TRBJ2-3 | TRBV5-1 | once | 17 | TRBD2 | TGCGCCAGCAGCCCTTCCACTAGCGGGAGGGCCGAAGATACGCAGTATTTT | CASSPSTSGRAEDTQYF
TRBJ2-4 | TRBV2 | - | 13 | TRBD1 | TGTGCCAGCAGACGGGACAGCGGTGACATTCAGTACTTC | CASRRDSGDIQYF
TRBJ2-1 | TRBV5-8 | - | 16 | - | TGTGCCAGCAGCTTCTCCGGGATGAGCTCCTACAATGAGCAGTTCTTC | CASSFSGMSSYNEQFF
TRBJ1-1 | TRBV24-1 | few | 12 | - | TGTGCCACCACAGGGGAGAACACTGAAGCTTTCTTT | CATTGENTEAFF
TRBJ2-7 | TRBV19 | - | 14 | - | TGTGCCAGTAGTTCCCAGCCAGGGGTAGGGGAGCAGTACTTC | CASSSQPGVGEQYF
TRBJ2-1 | TRBV19 | - | 16 | TRBD1 | TGTGCCAGTAGTTATACCGGGACAGGGGGCTACAATGAGCAGTTCTTC | CASSYTGTGGYNEQFF
TRBJ1-6 | TRBV7-9 | - | 16 | TRBD1 | TGTGCCAGCAGCCCCCCCGGGAGGGGGCGGAATTCACCCCTCCACTTT | CASSPPGRGRNSPLHF
TRBJ1-4 | TRBV15 | - | 16 | - | TGTGCCACCAGCAGAGATCTCACAGCAACTAATGAAAAACTGTTTTTT | CATSRDLTATNEKLFF
TRBJ1-6 | TRBV18 | - | 16 | - | TGTGCCAGCTCCTCCGACAGGAGCTCCTATAATTCACCCCTCCACTTT | CASSSDRSSYNSPLHF
TRBJ2-7 | TRBV5-6 | - | 15 | TRBD2 | TGTGCCAGCAGCCTGACTAGCGGGGGACCGTACGAGCAGTACTTC | CASSLTSGGPYEQYF
TRBJ1-4 | TRBV18 | - | 16 | TRBD1 | TGTGCCAGCTCACCCGGACAGGCTGCAACTAATGAAAAACTGTTTTTT | CASSPGQAATNEKLFF
TRBJ2-1 | TRBV6-5 | - | 15 | TRBD2 | TGTGCCAGCAGCCGACTAGCGGGAGTCTGGAATGAGCAGTTCTTC | CASSRLAGVWNEQFF
TRBJ2-5 | TRBV6-5 | - | 15 | - | TGTGCCAGCAGTTACGGGGGCAGCAACCAAGAGACCCAGTACTTC | CASSYGGSNQETQYF
TRBJ1-3 | TRBV9 | - | 18 | TRBD1 | TGTGCCAGCAGCGTAGCTCCGGGACAGGGGCCCACTGGAAACACCATATATTTT | CASSVAPGQGPTGNTIYF
TRBJ1-5 | TRBV5-6 | - | 15 | TRBD1 | TGTGCCAGCACCAGGACAGGGATAGGCAATCAGCCCCAGCATTTT | CASTRTGIGNQPQHF
TRBJ1-6 | TRBV6-5 | - | 16 | TRBD1 | TGTGCCAGCAGTTACGGGACAGGCCACTATAATTCACCCCTCCACTTT | CASSYGTGHYNSPLHF
TRBJ1-6 | TRBV7-2 | few | 14 | - | TGTGCCAGCAGCTTAGCTACAGGCAATTCACCCCTCCACTTT | CASSLATGNSPLHF
TRBJ1-2 | TRBV6-5 | - | 13 | - | TGTGCCAGCAGCAGCGTAGAGAAGGTCGGCTACACCTTC | CASSSVEKVGYTF
TRBJ2-1 | TRBV18 | - | 15 | TRBD2 | TGTGCCAGCTCGCAGATGACCACTAGCGGGGCTGAGCAGTTCTTC | CASSQMTTSGAEQFF
TRBJ2-7 | TRBV9 | - | 16 | TRBD1 | TGTGCCAGCAGCGCGGAGTTTACGACAGGGTCCTACGAGCAGTACTTC | CASSAEFTTGSYEQYF
TRBJ1-6 | TRBV7-2 | - | 14 | - | TGTGCCAGCAGCTTAGTCGGGTCCAATTCACCCCTCCACTTT | CASSLVGSNSPLHF
TRBJ1-4 | TRBV7-2 | - | 15 | - | TGTGCCAGCAGCTCTAGGGGCCCCCTGCGGGAAAAACTGTTTTTT | CASSSRGPLREKLFF
TRBJ1-2 | TRBV9 | - | 16 | - | TGTGCCAGCAGCGTAGCATCGAATGGGGCTGGAAATGGCTACACCTTC | CASSVASNGAGNGYTF
TRBJ2-7 | TRBV6-5 | - | 15 | TRBD2 | TGTACCAGCAGTCTAACTAGCGGGAGTTTCTCCGAGCAGTACTTC | CTSSLTSGSFSEQYF